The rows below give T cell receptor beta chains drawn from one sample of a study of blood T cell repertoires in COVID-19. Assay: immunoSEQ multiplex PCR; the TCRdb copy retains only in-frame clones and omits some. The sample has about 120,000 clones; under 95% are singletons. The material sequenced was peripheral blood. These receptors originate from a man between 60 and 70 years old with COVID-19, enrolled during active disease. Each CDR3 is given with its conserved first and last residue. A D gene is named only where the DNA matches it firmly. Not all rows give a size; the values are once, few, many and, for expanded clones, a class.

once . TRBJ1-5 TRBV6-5 TGTGCCAGCACGGGACACTATAGCAATCAGCCCCAGCATTTT CASTGHYSNQPQHF
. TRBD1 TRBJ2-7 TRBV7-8 TGTGCCAGCAGCTTGACAGGGGAACACTACGAGCAGTACTTC CASSLTGEHYEQYF
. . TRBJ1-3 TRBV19 TGTGCCAGTAGTTTCTTAAACACCATATATTTT CASSFLNTIYF
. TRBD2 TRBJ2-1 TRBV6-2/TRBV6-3 TGTGCCAGCAGTTCTTTTGCGGGAGGGTACAATGAGCAGTTCTTC CASSSFAGGYNEQFF
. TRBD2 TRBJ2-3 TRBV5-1 TGCGCCAGCAGCCCCCGGACTAGCGGGATAGGAGATACGCAGTATTTT CASSPRTSGIGDTQYF
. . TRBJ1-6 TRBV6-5 TGTGCCAGCAGTTGGGGGGAGGGAGGGTCACCCCTCCACTTT CASSWGEGGSPLHF
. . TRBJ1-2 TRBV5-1 TGCGCCAGCAGCTTAGTAGGGCAGAGGGACTATGGCTACACCTTC CASSLVGQRDYGYTF
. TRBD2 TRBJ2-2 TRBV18 TGTGCCAGCTCCGGACTAGAGACCGGGGAGCTGTTTTTT CASSGLETGELFF
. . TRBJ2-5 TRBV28 TGTGCCAGCAGACCACAACTAGCCACCCAAGAGACCCAGTACTTC CASRPQLATQETQYF
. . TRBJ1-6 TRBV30 TGTGCCTGGCGGGATAATAATTCACCCCTCCACTTT CAWRDNNSPLHF
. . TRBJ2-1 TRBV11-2 TGTGCCAGCAGCCCCCGGGGGACGGATAGGAGCTCCTACAATGAGCAGTTCTTC CASSPRGTDRSSYNEQFF
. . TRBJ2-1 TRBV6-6 TGTGCCAGCAGTTACCCCCGCGGGGGCCACTACAATGAGCAGTTCTTC CASSYPRGGHYNEQFF
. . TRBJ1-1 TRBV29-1 TGCAGCGTACAGGGAGACACTGAAGCTTTCTTT CSVQGDTEAFF
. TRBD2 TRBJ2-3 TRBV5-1 TGCGCCAGCAGCGCCGGGACTAGTTTTGATACGCAGTATTTT CASSAGTSFDTQYF
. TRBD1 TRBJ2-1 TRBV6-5 TGTGCCAGCAGCCTCGACAGGGTTTCCTACAATGAGCAGTTCTTC CASSLDRVSYNEQFF
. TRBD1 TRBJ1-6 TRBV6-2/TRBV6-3 TGTGCCAGCAGTCGGGACAGTTCCTCACCCCTCCACTTT CASSRDSSSPLHF
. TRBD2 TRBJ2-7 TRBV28 TGTGCCAGCAGTATTCCGGGACTACCCTACGAGCAGTACTTC CASSIPGLPYEQYF
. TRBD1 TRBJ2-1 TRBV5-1 TGCGCCAGCAGCGCCGGGACAGGGAACAATGAGCAGTTCTTC CASSAGTGNNEQFF
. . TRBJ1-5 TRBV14 TGTGCCAGCAGCCAAGTTTTGGGAGAGTATAGCAATCAGCCCCAGCATTTT CASSQVLGEYSNQPQHF
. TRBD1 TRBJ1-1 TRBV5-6 TGTGCCAGCAGCTTGGCCGAGGGGGCAATAACGGAAGCTTTCTTT CASSLAEGAITEAFF
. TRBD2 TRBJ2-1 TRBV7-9 TGTGCCAGCAGCTCGGGGACTAGCGGGGGTTACAATGAGCAGTTCTTC CASSSGTSGGYNEQFF
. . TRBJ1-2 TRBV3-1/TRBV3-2 TGTGCCAGCAGCCACGGGGACTATGGCTACACCTTC CASSHGDYGYTF
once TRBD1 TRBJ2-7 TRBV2 TGTGCCAGCAGTGAGCTACAGGGGGCTCAGTACTTC CASSELQGAQYF
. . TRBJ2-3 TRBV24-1 TGTGCCACCAGTGATTTCCGGCGGAGAAATAGCACAGATACGCAGTATTTT CATSDFRRRNSTDTQYF
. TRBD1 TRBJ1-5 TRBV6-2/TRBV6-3 TGTGCCAGCAGTATCCCTCAGGGGGAAAGGAGGAATCAGCCCCAGCATTTT CASSIPQGERRNQPQHF
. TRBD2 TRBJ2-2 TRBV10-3 TGTGCCATCACTGGACTAGCGGGAGACACCGGGGAGCTGTTTTTT CAITGLAGDTGELFF
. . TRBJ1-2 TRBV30 TGTGCCTGGAGTGTAACCCCAGGGAATTTCGGTGGCTACACCTTC CAWSVTPGNFGGYTF
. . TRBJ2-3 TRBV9 TGTGCCAGCAGCCCCCGAGAGGGGGAGATAGATACGCAGTATTTT CASSPREGEIDTQYF
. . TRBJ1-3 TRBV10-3 TGTGCCATCAGTGAGTCGTCGGCGGGCGGAGGAAACACCATATATTTT CAISESSAGGGNTIYF
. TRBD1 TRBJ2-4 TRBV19 TGTGCCAGTAGTATAGGGTTGGGACAGAAAAACATTCAGTACTTC CASSIGLGQKNIQYF
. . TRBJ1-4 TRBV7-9 TGTGCCAGCAGCGCGAGACAAGCAACTAATGAAAAACTGTTTTTT CASSARQATNEKLFF
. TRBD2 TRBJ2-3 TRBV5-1 TGCGCCAGCAGTCTAGCGGGAGGGCAGGCAGATACGCAGTATTTT CASSLAGGQADTQYF
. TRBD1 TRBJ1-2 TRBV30 TGTGCCTGGAGCGGGACAGGGGCAGGCGGCTACACCTTC CAWSGTGAGGYTF
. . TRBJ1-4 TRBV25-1 TGTGCCAGCAGTCGGTACCCAGGGCGAGAAAAACTGTTTTTT CASSRYPGREKLFF
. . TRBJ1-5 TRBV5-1 TGCGCCAGCAGCTTGGTTCAGGGGCAGCGGAGCAATCAGCCCCAGCATTTT CASSLVQGQRSNQPQHF
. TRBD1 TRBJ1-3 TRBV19 TGTGCCAGTAGTCCCCACGATGCCGCTCGACAGGGACCTGGAAACACCATATATTTT CASSPHDAARQGPGNTIYF
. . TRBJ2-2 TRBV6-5 TGTGCCAGCAGTATTACAGGGAGGGACACCGGGGAGCTGTTTTTT CASSITGRDTGELFF
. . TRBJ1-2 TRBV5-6 TGTGCCAGCAGCTCCAACCCACAGGTTTATGGCTACACCTTC CASSSNPQVYGYTF
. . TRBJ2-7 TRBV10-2 TGCGCCAGCAGGGCGGACACCCTCCCCTACGAGCAGTACTTC CASRADTLPYEQYF
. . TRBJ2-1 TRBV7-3 TGTGCCAGCAGCTTGGGGCCGGACAATGAGCAGTTCTTC CASSLGPDNEQFF
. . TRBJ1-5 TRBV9 TGTGCCAGCAGCGATGGACAGAGCAATCAGCCCCAGCATTTT CASSDGQSNQPQHF
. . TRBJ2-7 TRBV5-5 TGTGCCAGCAGCTTACAGGGTCCCTCCTACGAGCAGTACTTC CASSLQGPSYEQYF
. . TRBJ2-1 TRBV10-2 TGCGCCAGCACCGAGAATGGAGCATGGTCCCCAAATAGAGAGTTCTTC CASTENGAWSPNREFF
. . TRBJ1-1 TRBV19 TGTGCCAGTAGTATAGGTCAAGGAGAGGGGGTGAGCACTGAAGCTTTCTTT CASSIGQGEGVSTEAFF
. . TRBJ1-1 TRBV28 TGTGCCAGCAGTTTACGGTGGAACACTGAAGCTTTCTTT CASSLRWNTEAFF
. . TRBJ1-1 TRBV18 TGTGCCAGCTCAACATCACCGAACACTGAAGCTTTCTTT CASSTSPNTEAFF
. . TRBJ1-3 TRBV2 TGTGCCAGCAGTGCGTCACAGGGCTCTGGAAACACCATATATTTT CASSASQGSGNTIYF
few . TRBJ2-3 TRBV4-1 TGCGCCAGCAGCCAAGTATCGGGGTTTTATACAGATACGCAGTATTTT CASSQVSGFYTDTQYF
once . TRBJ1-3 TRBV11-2 TGTGCCAGCAGCTTAACCTCAGACTCCTCTGGAAACACCATATATTTT CASSLTSDSSGNTIYF